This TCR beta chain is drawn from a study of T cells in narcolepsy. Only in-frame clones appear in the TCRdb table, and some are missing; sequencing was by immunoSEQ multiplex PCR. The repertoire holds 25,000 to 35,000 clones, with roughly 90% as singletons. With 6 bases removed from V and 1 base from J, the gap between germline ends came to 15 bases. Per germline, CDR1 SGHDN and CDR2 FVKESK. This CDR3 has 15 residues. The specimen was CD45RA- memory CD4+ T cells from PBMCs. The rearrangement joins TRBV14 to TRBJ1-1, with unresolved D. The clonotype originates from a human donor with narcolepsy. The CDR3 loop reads CASRGAGSQNTEAFF. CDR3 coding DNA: TGTGCCAGCAGGGGAGCGGGCTCGCAGAACACTGAAGCTTTCTTT. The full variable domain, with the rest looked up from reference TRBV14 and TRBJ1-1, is EAGVTQFPSHSVIEKGQTVTLRCDPISGHDNLYWYRRVMGKEIKFLLHFVKESKQDESGMPNNRFLAERTGGTYSTLKVQPAELEDSGVYFCASRGAGSQNTEAFFGQGTRLTVV.